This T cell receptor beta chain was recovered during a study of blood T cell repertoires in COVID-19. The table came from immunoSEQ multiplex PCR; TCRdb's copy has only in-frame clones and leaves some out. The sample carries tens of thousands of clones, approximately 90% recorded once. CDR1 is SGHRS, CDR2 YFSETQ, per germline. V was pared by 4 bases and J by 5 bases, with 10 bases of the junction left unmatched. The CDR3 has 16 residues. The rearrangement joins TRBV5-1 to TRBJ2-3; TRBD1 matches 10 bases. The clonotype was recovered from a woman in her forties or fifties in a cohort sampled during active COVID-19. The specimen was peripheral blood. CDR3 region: CASSLPGTGAVDTQYF. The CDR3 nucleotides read TGCGCCAGCAGCCTGCCCGGGACAGGGGCGGTAGATACGCAGTATTTT.